One and the same sample provided the 32 T cell receptor beta chains below, sequenced in a study of blood T cell repertoires in COVID-19. Generated by immunoSEQ multiplex PCR, the TCRdb table keeps only in-frame clones and is missing some. Here the sample spans roughly 150,000 clones, 85% to 90% being singletons. Sequencing used peripheral blood. The receptors here all came from a woman in her sixties or seventies with acute or convalescent COVID-19.

The chain joins TRBV5-1 to TRBJ2-1; TRBD2 agrees at 12 bases. The CDR3 contains 19 residues. V trimming: 0 bases; J trimming: 0 bases; junction bases outside the gene matches: 7. CDR1 is SGHRS, CDR2 YFSETQ, per germline. In DNA, the CDR3 is TGCGCCAGCAGCTTGGTTGGGACTAGCGGGCTAGGCTCCTACAATGAGCAGTTCTTC. Amino acid sequence: CASSLVGTSGLGSYNEQFF.

The chain recombines TRBV20-1 with TRBJ2-3, with TRBD2 matching over 11 bases. This CDR3 comprises 16 residues. The junction had 12 bases not matched to a gene; V was cut back by 4 bases and J by 6 bases. Germline lookup yields CDR1 DFQATT and CDR2 SNEGSKA (reference sequence). Written as DNA, the CDR3 is TGCAGTGCTATTGACCGACTAGCGGGATTGTTGGATACGCAGTATTTT. Protein sequence: CSAIDRLAGLLDTQYF.

The rearrangement uses TRBV6-2 or TRBV6-3 and TRBJ2-3; TRBD2 matches 13 bases. This CDR3 spans 15 amino acids. Germline loops: CDR1 MNHEY, CDR2 SVGEGT. V shed 6 bases and J 7 bases; nucleotides not matched to a gene: 7. The DNA for the CDR3 is TGTGCCAGCAGCCCCGGACTAGCGGGAGTAAATACGCAGTATTTT. Its translation: CASSPGLAGVNTQYF.

This clone was picked up a small number of times. V and J are TRBV4-1 and TRBJ1-6, with 10 bases identical to TRBD1. The CDR3 has 17 amino acids. With 2 bases clipped from V and 8 bases from J, the junction kept 9 bases outside the gene matches. From germline, CDR1 is MGHRA and CDR2 YSYEKL. CDR3 amino acids: CASSQKDPGQGHSPLHF. CDR3 in DNA: TGCGCCAGCAGCCAAAAAGATCCGGGACAGGGGCATTCACCCCTCCACTTT.

The chain employs TRBV7-9 and TRBJ2-2, with D possibly matching TRBD2 (6 bases). Trimming removed 1 base from V and 4 bases from J, with 16 bases in between. CDR1 and CDR2 from the germline V gene are SEHNR and FQNEAQ (reference sequence). CDR3 length: 17 residues. Here the CDR3 DNA reads TGTGCCAGCAGCTTAGGGCCATCGGGACTGGGCACCGGGGAGCTGTTTTTT. Its translation is CASSLGPSGLGTGELFF.

The chain combines TRBV28 with TRBJ2-4; maybe TRBD2 (6 bases). The ends were cut back, 3 bases at V and 9 bases at J, with 18 bases in the middle. CDR1 is MDHEN and CDR2 is SYDVKM in the germline V gene. The CDR3 is made up of 15 amino acids. The CDR3 here is CASSLDGAGGAIQYF. The DNA of the CDR3 is TGTGCCAGCAGTTTGGACGGGGCAGGCGGGGCCATTCAGTACTTC.

This clone appeared a few times. The chain employs TRBV7-2 and TRBJ1-3, with D unclear. V dropped 0 bases and J dropped 4 bases, with 13 bases sitting between them. Germline CDR1 and CDR2: SGHTA and FQGNSA. This CDR3 has 16 residues. The CDR3 spells CASSLASASRGNTIYF. In DNA form, the CDR3 reads TGTGCCAGCAGCTTAGCCTCCGCCTCGCGAGGAAACACCATATATTTT.

This chain connects TRBV7-2 to TRBJ2-1; 12 nucleotides line up with TRBD2. CDR1 is SGHTA, CDR2 FQGNSA, per germline. This CDR3 is 18 amino acids long. The V gene end was trimmed by 4 bases and the J gene end by 7 bases; junction bases not matched to a gene: 14. The CDR3: CASSSPLAGGLSRNEQFF. CDR3 DNA sequence: TGTGCCAGCAGCTCTCCCCTAGCGGGAGGGTTGAGTAGGAATGAGCAGTTCTTC.

The chain is built from TRBV10-3 and TRBJ1-3; D possibly corresponds to TRBD1 (6 bases). Germline V gene data show CDR1 as ENHRY and CDR2 as SYGVKD. Trimming removed 6 bases at V and 4 bases at J, with 7 bases between. CDR3 length: 12 residues. This chain's CDR3 is CAIRDSGNTIYF. The CDR3 DNA reads TGTGCCATCAGGGACAGCGGAAACACCATATATTTT.

The chain carries TRBV28 and TRBJ1-5, with TRBD1 matching 7 bases. With V trimmed by 2 bases and J by 6 bases, 4 bases remained unmatched. The CDR3 is 14 amino acids. In germline, CDR1 is MDHEN, CDR2 SYDVKM. The CDR3 nucleotides are TGTGCCAGCAGTTTAATCCAGGGGGGTCAGCCCCAGCATTTT. As protein: CASSLIQGGQPQHF.

This clone was detected once. This CDR3 reads CASSEQGVEGYTF. CDR3 DNA sequence: TGTGCCAGCAGTGAACAGGGGGTGGAAGGCTACACCTTC. The chain couples TRBV2 to TRBJ1-2; 7 bases are shared with TRBD1. The CDR3 is 13 amino acids. In germline, CDR1 is SNHLY, CDR2 FYNNEI. The J segment lost 8 bases and the V segment lost 2 bases, leaving 5 bases of the junction unmatched.

V usage is TRBV4-3 and J usage is TRBJ1-4, with 7 positions matching TRBD1. The CDR3 runs to 18 residues. The V and J ends lost 0 bases and 3 bases, in that order; junction bases with no gene match: 10. Per the germline V gene, CDR1 is LGHNA and CDR2 is YSLEER. The CDR3 region is CASSQDMGAGQPNEKLFF. DNA for the CDR3: TGCGCCAGCAGCCAAGATATGGGGGCGGGACAGCCTAATGAAAAACTGTTTTTT.

The chain links TRBV11-2 to TRBJ1-6; 7 nucleotides agree with TRBD1. V lost 6 bases to trimming and J lost 3 bases; unmatched junction nucleotides: 8. The CDR3 totals 16 residues. CDR1 is SGHAT, CDR2 FQNNGV, per germline. The CDR3 DNA reads TGTGCCAGCAGTCAAGGGGGCAGTATCTATAATTCACCCCTCCACTTT. It is translated as CASSQGGSIYNSPLHF.

This chain's CDR3 is CASTRQGGSAGYTF. The CDR3, as DNA: TGTGCCAGCACCAGACAGGGGGGATCAGCGGGCTACACCTTC. The chain is built from TRBV2 and TRBJ1-2; 9 bases fit TRBD1. Germline values: CDR1 SNHLY, CDR2 FYNNEI. The J segment lost 8 bases and the V segment lost 7 bases, leaving 11 bases of the junction unmatched. There are 14 residues in the CDR3. The variable domain in full, with the rest retrieved from reference TRBV2 and TRBJ1-2, is EPEVTQTPSHQVTQMGQEVILRCVPISNHLYFYWYRQILGQKVEFLVSFYNNEISEKSEIFDDQFSVERPDGSNFTLKIRSTKLEDSAMYFCASTRQGGSAGYTFGSGTRLTVV.

The J gene is TRBJ1-5, the V gene TRBV28; the match to TRBD1 covers 10 bases. CDR3 size: 14 residues. J was trimmed by 6 bases and V by 5 bases; bases with no gene match: 4. CDR1 is MDHEN, CDR2 SYDVKM, per germline. The CDR3 reads CASSPGTGVQPQHF. DNA of the CDR3: TGTGCCAGCAGTCCCGGGACAGGGGTTCAGCCCCAGCATTTT.

The chain carries TRBV7-8 and TRBJ1-6; tentatively, D is TRBD1 (6 bases). Trimming pared 5 bases from V and 3 bases from J, leaving 11 bases between. CDR3 size: 15 residues. Germline lookup yields CDR1 SGHVS and CDR2 FQNEAQ. CDR3 protein: CASSAWTVYNSPLHF. CDR3 sequence (DNA): TGTGCCAGCAGCGCGTGGACAGTCTATAATTCACCCCTCCACTTT.

The chain joins TRBV20-1 to TRBJ2-5; D is unresolved. The CDR3 loop spans 11 amino acids. The germline V and J ends were trimmed by 2 bases and 4 bases, with 5 bases remaining between them. Germline V lookup: CDR1 DFQATT, CDR2 SNEGSKA (reference sequence). The CDR3: CSARFGETQYF. The DNA for the CDR3 is TGCAGTGCTAGATTCGGAGAGACCCAGTACTTC.

The genes are TRBV5-1 and TRBJ2-1; TRBD2 might be the D (6 bases). The CDR3 spans 17 residues. Germline CDR1 SGHRS, CDR2 YFSETQ. Deletions cut 1 base from V and 8 bases from J, with 22 bases between. The CDR3 here is CASSLRSTGGAVDEQFF. The CDR3 DNA is TGCGCCAGCAGCTTGAGGTCAACAGGAGGGGCCGTCGATGAGCAGTTCTTC.

The V call is TRBV5-8, the J call TRBJ1-2; D is unclear. CDR1 SGHTS and CDR2 YDEGEE come from the germline V gene. CDR3 length equals 16 residues. V lost 5 bases and J lost 8, with 25 bases in between. In DNA, the CDR3 is TGTGCCAGCAGAACCCTCTTGTCCCTGGCCCCTTCGGGCTACACCTTC. Translation: CASRTLLSLAPSGYTF.

The J gene is TRBJ2-1, the V gene TRBV7-9; D is possibly TRBD2 (6 bases). Germline V gene lookup returns CDR1 SEHNR and CDR2 FQNEAQ (reference sequence). The CDR3 length is 16 residues. Trimming left V 4 bases short and J 8 bases short, with 21 bases between. For the CDR3, the DNA is TGTGCCAGCAGCTACTTGGGGGGACCGGCGCGGGATGAGCAGTTCTTC. This translates into CASSYLGGPARDEQFF.

The chain carries TRBV5-1 and TRBJ2-7, with D possibly TRBD1 on 6 matching bases. The CDR3 spans 14 residues. V was cut by 2 bases and J by 2 bases, with 11 bases left in between. Germline V gives CDR1 SGHRS, CDR2 YFSETQ. CDR3 coding DNA: TGCGCCAGCAGCTTTCTCCAGGGGCCCTACGAGCAGTACTTC. This encodes CASSFLQGPYEQYF.

The genes are TRBV5-1 and TRBJ2-3, with 14 positions matching TRBD2. Germline CDR1 SGHRS, CDR2 YFSETQ. With V trimmed by 5 bases and J by 5 bases, 4 bases remained unmatched. The CDR3 runs 15 residues. The chain's CDR3 is CASSRTSGGLDTQYF. The CDR3, as DNA: TGCGCCAGCAGTAGGACTAGCGGGGGGTTAGATACGCAGTATTTT. Full variable domain (missing parts from reference TRBV5-1 and TRBJ2-3): KAGVTQTPRYLIKTRGQQVTLSCSPISGHRSVSWYQQTPGQGLQFLFEYFSETQRNKGNFPGRFSGRQFSNSRSEMNVSTLELGDSALYLCASSRTSGGLDTQYFGPGTRLTVL.

CDR3 residues: CASSQDGQNYGYTF. The CDR3 DNA follows: TGTGCCAGCAGCCAAGATGGCCAGAACTATGGCTACACCTTC. The V and J genes are TRBV4-2 and TRBJ1-2, with D unclear. This CDR3 has 14 amino acids. V was pared by 0 bases and J by 2 bases, with 7 bases between. Germline V gene lookup returns CDR1 LGHNA and CDR2 YNFKEQ.

This chain uses TRBV9 with TRBJ2-1, with D perhaps TRBD2 (6 bases). V was pared by 4 bases and J by 7 bases, with 18 bases between. From germline, CDR1 is SGDLS and CDR2 YYNGEE. The CDR3 contains 15 residues. The CDR3 protein is CASSSSGVHWNEQFF. In nucleotides, the CDR3 is TGTGCCAGCAGCTCGTCGGGAGTTCATTGGAATGAGCAGTTCTTC. The full variable domain, in which reference TRBV9 and TRBJ2-1 provide the parts outside the CDR3, is DSGVTQTPKHLITATGQRVTLRCSPRSGDLSVYWYQQSLDQGLQFLIQYYNGEERAKGNILERFSAQQFPDLHSELNLSSLELGDSALYFCASSSSGVHWNEQFFGPGTRLTVL.

The J gene is TRBJ1-6, the V gene TRBV6-1; D perhaps matches TRBD1 (5 bases). This CDR3 spans 14 amino acids. In germline, CDR1 is MNHNS, CDR2 SASEGT. The V end was cut by 3 bases, the J end by 5 bases, with 8 bases between. The CDR3 DNA is TGTGCCAGCAGTGATGGAGGGGATAATTCACCCCTCCACTTT. The encoded protein is CASSDGGDNSPLHF.

The chain has TRBV4-2 and TRBJ1-1; 8 positions match TRBD1. The CDR3 spans 13 residues. Trimming cost V 5 bases and J 6 bases; bases outside gene matches: 5. The germline CDR1 and CDR2 sequences are LGHNA and YNFKEQ. CDR3 sequence (DNA): TGTGCCAGCAGCACGCGGGACAGGCCTGAAGCTTTCTTT. Translating it yields CASSTRDRPEAFF.

This clone occurred a few times. This sequence joins TRBV15 and TRBJ1-5; D ambiguous. Germline V gene sequence: CDR1 LNHNV, CDR2 YYDKDF (reference sequence). This CDR3 contains 15 residues. V lost 1 base and J 0 bases, leaving 7 bases between the germline ends. The CDR3 sequence is CATSRVQYSNQPQHF. CDR3 in DNA: TGTGCCACCAGCAGAGTACAGTATAGCAATCAGCCCCAGCATTTT.

The rearrangement links TRBV6-2 or TRBV6-3 to TRBJ2-7; tentative D call: TRBD2 (6 bases). Between the trimmed V and J ends, which lost 4 bases and 0 bases, there was a span of 10 bases. The CDR3 has 14 residues. CDR1 is MNHEY and CDR2 is SVGEGT in the germline V gene. The CDR3 DNA reads as TGTGCCAGCAGTTGGGGCGGGAACTCCTACGAGCAGTACTTC. It codes for CASSWGGNSYEQYF.

This sequence joins TRBV7-2 and TRBJ2-2; a weak D match, TRBD1 (5 bases). CDR3 length equals 15 residues. Germline CDR1 is SGHTA and CDR2 is FQGNSA. V was shortened by 3 bases and J by 5 bases, with 13 bases between the two germline ends. The CDR3 reads CASSLYGRGTGELFF. CDR3 nucleotides: TGTGCCAGCAGCTTGTATGGTAGGGGAACCGGGGAGCTGTTTTTT.

The V call is TRBV4-3, the J call TRBJ2-1; 8 positions match TRBD2. CDR3 length: 15 residues. The V and J ends lost 0 bases and 4 bases, in that order; junction bases with no gene match: 2. Germline V CDR1 and CDR2: LGHNA, YSLEER. The CDR3 DNA reads TGCGCCAGCAGCCAAGAAGGGACTAGGTACAATGAGCAGTTCTTC. Protein sequence: CASSQEGTRYNEQFF.

The rearrangement uses TRBV4-2 and TRBJ2-7, with D possibly matching TRBD1 (6 bases). Germline V CDR1 and CDR2: LGHNA, YNFKEQ. The CDR3 extends over 15 amino acids. V shed 0 bases and J shed 3 bases, with 12 bases lying between them. CDR3 in amino acids: CASSQDTGLFYEQYF. CDR3 DNA sequence: TGTGCCAGCAGCCAAGATACAGGGTTATTCTACGAGCAGTACTTC.

Of note for this clone: This CDR3 is missing its conserved last phenylalanine or tryptophan, likely due to a read error. No DNA is shown, since the ends of the CDR3 on it are uncertain; the CDR3 is the one TCRdb lists. This chain links TRBV28 with TRBJ2-7; the table's D gene call, TRBD2, was not cross checked with the DNA. CDR1 is MDHEN and CDR2 is SYDVKM in the germline V gene. From its first to its last residue, the CDR3 has 14 amino acids. The CDR3 sequence: CASSPLGTSVTPSH.